The present T cell receptor beta chain was sequenced within a study of blood T cell repertoires in COVID-19 (dated by TCRdb to 2019 to 2021). Looking at the study overall: Samples covering the acute and convalescent phases of COVID-19 were provided by collaborators in the United States, Italy and Spain. The prospective study material was composed of cDNA or gDNA derived from T cells, B-cell-depleted T cells, or PBMCs. Subjects who had been exposed to COVID-19, were actively infected with it, or had recovered from it provided the deeply sampled blood TCRbeta repertoires that made up the dataset. A freely available public database, intended as a resource for researchers studying the immune response to SARS-CoV-2, is where the repertoires were released. Samples were obtained from the ongoing ImmuneRACE study (first 160 participants) and from some 1,300 subjects provided by 6 global collaborators. The sample metadata nearly always contained a de-identified subject ID, COVID-19 status, age in years and sex. Where HLA class I and class II types were available, the types were taken from metadata supplied by the sample provider, not from assay-based typing.

The immunoSEQ Assay, a bias-controlled multiplex PCR, was used to amplify TCRbeta CDR3 regions from genomic DNA. The published analysis was carried out like this. The number of nucleated cells in each sample was estimated from the amplification of reference gene primers within the assay. To quantify the absolute abundance of each unique TCRbeta CDR3 rearrangement, sequence reads were collapsed and filtered. For each sample, productive Simpson clonality was calculated by taking the square root of Simpson's diversity index across productive rearrangements. Sourced from immuneACCESS, this table was stored by TCRdb with only in-frame sequences that have V and J called. A share of the clones is absent; for the studies checked, an unresolved V gene accounts for under half, and the remainder has no known explanation. That table is the source of V, J and clone size, and D and trimming were worked out from the DNA. For this sample there are 400,000 to 500,000 clones; 88% appear just once. 1.8% of the sample comes from the top ten.

Remarks on this clone: No antigen is known for it. Base-call qualities are not available, and no considerably larger clone is one nucleotide away.

Points the paper makes about the study in general: The amount of clinical and demographic metadata varied by source and participant and was provided uncurated.

Participants in the prospective study were enrolled through a virtual design, were aged roughly 18 to 100 years, and lived in approximately 25 United States geographic areas. In the prospective study, participants were assigned to cohorts based on the clinical history participants reported in a screening survey and a study questionnaire. Recovered participants in ImmuneRACE Cohort 3 were defined by two consecutive negative NP/OP PCR tests, clearance by a healthcare professional, or resolution of symptoms. Mobile phlebotomists in the prospective study collected whole blood, serum and a nasopharyngeal or oropharyngeal swab from every participant. Participants in the prospective study had the option to provide additional blood draws and questionnaires over a roughly two-month period. Prospective study blood samples were shipped either frozen or at room temperature before DNA extraction. The sample taken for sequencing was PBMCs or T cells enriched from blood (not recorded which). This TCR was recovered from a woman aged 40 to 49 who had recovered from COVID-19.

CDR3 sequence: CAGEGPGTQYF. The base sequence is TGTGCCGGTGAGGGCCCCGGCACGCAGTATTTT. Recombination linked TRBV7-9 to TRBJ2-3, and perhaps TRBD2 as D gene, on 5 matching bases. The germline V gene (reference sequence) specifies SEHNR as CDR1 and FQNEAQ as CDR2. V gives up 11 bases and J gives up 9 bases, and the segment between their germline ends measures 15 bases. The CDR3 has 11 amino acids, counting the end cysteine and phenylalanine. The only DNA kept is the CDR3, 33 bases in frame from the first base.